Many counts were recorded for the clone carrying this T cell receptor (beta chain). What it binds is not known. The CDR3 spans 16 residues. The V end was cut by 0 bases, the J end by 0 bases, with 11 bases between. Germline V lookup: CDR1 MGHRA, CDR2 YSYEKL. These data belong to a study of T cell repertoires in cytomegalovirus infection. Study summary: Public TCR beta signatures marked donors with CMV infection and the matching HLA.

Study-wide results and caveats: CMV-specific TCR beta clonotypes restricted by HLA-C were the ones dominating the ex vivo response.

TCRdb re-called the reads through MiXCR, storing one row per CDR3 protein. Here the sample spans about 490,000 distinct CDR3 sequences, more than 15% being singletons. The rearrangement links TRBV4-1 to TRBJ1-1, with TRBD1 as a possible D gene (5 bases). The receptor's source is a human donor in good health (CMV status not recorded). Some clones in this sample may be carry-over from other donors' samples. Sequencing input: CD8+ T cells from PBMCs. The CDR3 DNA reads as TGCGCCAGCAGCCAAGAAAGGGGCGGCGTGAACACTGAAGCTTTCTTT. Translated: CASSQERGGVNTEAFF.